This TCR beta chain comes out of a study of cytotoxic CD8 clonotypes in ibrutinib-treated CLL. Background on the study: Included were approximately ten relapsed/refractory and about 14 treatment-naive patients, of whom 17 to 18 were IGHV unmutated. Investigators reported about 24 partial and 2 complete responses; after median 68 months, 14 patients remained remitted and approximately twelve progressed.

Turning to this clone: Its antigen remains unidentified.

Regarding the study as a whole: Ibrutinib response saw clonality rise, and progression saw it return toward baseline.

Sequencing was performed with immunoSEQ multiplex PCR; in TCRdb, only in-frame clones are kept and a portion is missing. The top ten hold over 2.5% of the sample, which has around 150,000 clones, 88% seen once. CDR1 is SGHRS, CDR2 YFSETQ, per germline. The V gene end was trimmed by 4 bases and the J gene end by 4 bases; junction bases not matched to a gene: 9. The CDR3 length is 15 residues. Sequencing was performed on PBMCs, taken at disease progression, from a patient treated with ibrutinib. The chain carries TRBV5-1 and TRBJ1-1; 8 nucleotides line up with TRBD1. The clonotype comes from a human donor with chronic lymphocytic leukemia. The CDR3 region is CASSPRSGGGTEAFF. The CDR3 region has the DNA TGCGCCAGCAGCCCCCGGTCAGGGGGCGGCACTGAAGCTTTCTTT.